Each of the 24 T cell receptor beta chains below was sequenced from the same sample in a study of memory B cells and T cells in multiple sclerosis. TCRdb keeps only in-frame clones here, not all; method: immunoSEQ multiplex PCR. The sample yields about 45,000 clones, approximately 80% seen once. Their antigens remain unidentified. CFSE-dim autoproliferating and CFSE-high non-proliferating T cells from unstimulated culture were sequenced separately. Replicate wells were pooled after about seven days of stimulus-free culture of some 55 million CFSE-labeled PBMCs. The specimen was PBMCs from blood kept in culture. The receptors were gathered from a human donor with multiple sclerosis.

The rearrangement joins TRBV5-1 to TRBJ2-2, with D perhaps TRBD1 (5 bases). The V end lost 3 bases, the J end lost 2 bases, and 14 bases lay between the germline ends. This CDR3 has 16 amino acids. The V gene's germline CDR1 is SGHRS and CDR2 YFSETQ. CDR3: CASSYETDRNTGELFF. In DNA, the CDR3 is TGCGCCAGCAGCTACGAGACCGACAGAAACACCGGGGAGCTGTTTTTT. The variable domain in full, completed from reference TRBV5-1 and TRBJ2-2, reads KAGVTQTPRYLIKTRGQQVTLSCSPISGHRSVSWYQQTPGQGLQFLFEYFSETQRNKGNFPGRFSGRQFSNSRSEMNVSTLELGDSALYLCASSYETDRNTGELFFGEGSRLTVL.

This clone was found once. The V call is TRBV2, the J call TRBJ1-1; unclear D gene. This CDR3 region has 13 residues. V was shortened by 5 bases and J by 3 bases, with 10 bases between the two germline ends. CDR1 is SNHLY, CDR2 FYNNEI, per germline. CDR3 nucleotide sequence: TGTGCCAGCAGTCTGAGTCAGGACACTGAAGCTTTCTTT. This codes for CASSLSQDTEAFF.

This chain connects TRBV6-1 to TRBJ1-5; no reliable D call. The V end was cut by 7 bases, the J end by 1 base, with 14 bases between. The germline gives CDR1 MNHNS, CDR2 SASEGT. CDR3 size: 15 residues. CDR3: CASIPSDPSNQPQHF. The DNA of the CDR3 is TGTGCCAGCATCCCCTCGGATCCAAGCAATCAGCCCCAGCATTTT.

The J gene is TRBJ2-2, the V gene TRBV19; D may be TRBD1 (6 bases). This CDR3 is built from 13 residues. The V and J ends lost 4 bases and 5 bases respectively, with 8 bases between them. Per the germline V gene, CDR1 is LNHDA and CDR2 is SQIVND (reference sequence). The CDR3 region is CASSTGVTGELFF. CDR3 in DNA: TGTGCCAGTAGTACAGGGGTTACCGGGGAGCTGTTTTTT.

This clone turned up a few times. The chain links TRBV5-1 to TRBJ1-1, with D possibly TRBD1 on 5 matching bases. V shed 4 bases and J shed 2 bases, with 12 bases lying between them. CDR1 SGHRS and CDR2 YFSETQ come from the germline V gene. The CDR3 runs 14 residues. CDR3 protein: CASSGTGPNTEAFF. CDR3 DNA: TGCGCCAGCAGCGGGACGGGTCCAAACACTGAAGCTTTCTTT.

This chain links TRBV28 with TRBJ1-5; D gene uncertain. V lost 2 bases to trimming and J lost 6 bases, with 14 bases between them. The CDR3 is 15 residues long. Germline V lookup: CDR1 MDHEN, CDR2 SYDVKM. The CDR3 here is CASSLTGPVSQPQHF. The CDR3 nucleotides read TGTGCCAGCAGTTTAACCGGTCCGGTAAGTCAGCCCCAGCATTTT.

This chain joins TRBV6-6 and TRBJ2-3; 10 bases are shared with TRBD2. V lost 4 bases to trimming and J lost 0 bases; unmatched junction nucleotides: 4. Germline-derived CDR1 and CDR2 are MNHNY and SVGAGI (reference sequence). The length of the CDR3 is 16 residues. The CDR3 region is CASSFGLAASTDTQYF. In nucleotides, the CDR3 is TGTGCCAGCAGTTTTGGACTAGCGGCTAGCACAGATACGCAGTATTTT.

Only a few counts were recorded for this clone. This chain joins TRBV7-2 and TRBJ2-5, with TRBD1 matching over 8 bases. Matching the DNA end better, TRBJ2-7 makes the J call doubtful. CDR1 and CDR2 (germline): SGHTA, FQGNSA. The CDR3 is 12 residues long. The CDR3 is CASSEDRVEQYF. The CDR3 DNA reads TGTGCCAGCAGCGAGGACAGGGTCGAGCAGTACTTC.

This clone was recorded a few times. The rearrangement joins TRBV4-2 to TRBJ1-4; D is uncertain. CDR3 length equals 14 residues. The V gene's germline CDR1 is LGHNA and CDR2 YNFKEQ. Trimming stripped 4 bases from V and 8 bases from J, with 14 bases between. CDR3 sequence: CASSRRGRVEKLFF. CDR3 in DNA: TGTGCCAGCAGCCGTCGGGGTAGGGTCGAAAAACTGTTTTTT.

This chain uses TRBV5-1 with TRBJ1-1, with 8 bases that match TRBD1. The CDR3 is 15 amino acids. Germline CDR1 is SGHRS and CDR2 is YFSETQ. V gave up 4 bases and J gave up 1 base; unmatched junction bases: 6. In DNA form, the CDR3 reads TGCGCCAGCAGCGTGGGACAGGCGTGGAACACTGAAGCTTTCTTT. This sequence encodes CASSVGQAWNTEAFF. The variable domain in full, with the rest retrieved from reference TRBV5-1 and TRBJ1-1, is KAGVTQTPRYLIKTRGQQVTLSCSPISGHRSVSWYQQTPGQGLQFLFEYFSETQRNKGNFPGRFSGRQFSNSRSEMNVSTLELGDSALYLCASSVGQAWNTEAFFGQGTRLTVV.

The chain uses TRBV10-3 and TRBJ1-1; D is ambiguous. There are 14 residues in the CDR3. The V end was cut by 0 bases, the J end by 11 bases, with 16 bases between. Germline V CDR1 and CDR2: ENHRY, SYGVKD. CDR3 sequence reads: CAISESQRTSEAFF. DNA of the CDR3: TGTGCCATCAGTGAGTCCCAGCGGACCTCGGAGGCTTTCTTT.

The chain uses TRBV7-9 and TRBJ1-4; maybe TRBD1 (5 bases). The V end lost 5 bases, the J end lost 0 bases, and 16 bases lay between the germline ends. The CDR3 totals 17 residues. Looked up from germline, CDR1 is SEHNR and CDR2 is FQNEAQ (reference sequence). CDR3 nucleotides: TGTGCCAGCAGCCCCCCTTCGGGGCGGACAACTAATGAAAAACTGTTTTTT. Residues: CASSPPSGRTTNEKLFF.

The chain couples TRBV2 to TRBJ1-6; D remains ambiguous. The CDR3 extends over 16 amino acids. V was clipped by 4 bases and J by 7 bases, with 17 bases between them. CDR1 is SNHLY and CDR2 is FYNNEI in the germline V gene. CDR3 protein: CASSVVDRGLNSPLHF. The CDR3 DNA reads TGTGCCAGCAGTGTAGTGGACCGAGGGCTAAATTCACCCCTCCACTTT.

The V gene is TRBV9, the J gene TRBJ1-6; TRBD1 agrees at 7 bases. Trimming cost V 0 bases and J 2 bases; bases outside gene matches: 8. CDR1 and CDR2 (germline): SGDLS, YYNGEE. CDR3 length: 18 residues. CDR3 bases: TGTGCCAGCAGCGTAGGAACAAGGGGGCTGCCCTATAATTCACCCCTCCACTTT. It is translated as CASSVGTRGLPYNSPLHF.

The chain employs TRBV11-3 and TRBJ1-6; D gene uncertain. V lost 5 bases, J lost 0 bases, and 14 bases lay in between. The length of the CDR3 is 17 residues. Per germline, CDR1 SGHNT and CDR2 YENEEA. The chain's CDR3 is CASSPRGETSYNSPLHF. The DNA of the CDR3 is TGTGCCAGCAGCCCTCGCGGAGAAACCTCCTATAATTCACCCCTCCACTTT.

This clone was seen only once. This chain connects TRBV27 to TRBJ1-5; D gene uncertain. Per the germline V gene, CDR1 is MNHEY and CDR2 is SMNVEV (reference sequence). This CDR3 is 13 amino acids long. V gave up 3 bases and J gave up 7 bases, with 10 bases separating them. CDR3 in amino acids: CASSLGSGQPQHF. The CDR3 DNA follows: TGTGCCAGCAGTTTGGGGTCCGGACAGCCCCAGCATTTT.

The chain is built from TRBV5-1 and TRBJ2-2; tentative D call: TRBD1 (6 bases). The V end lost 1 base, the J end lost 5 bases, and 12 bases lay between the germline ends. The CDR3 has 15 amino acids. The germline V gene encodes CDR1 SGHRS and CDR2 YFSETQ. The CDR3 loop is CASSLIGTSTGELFF. The CDR3 coding sequence is TGCGCCAGCAGCTTGATAGGGACATCAACCGGGGAGCTGTTTTTT.

This chain joins TRBV5-1 and TRBJ1-1, with D possibly being TRBD1 (6 bases). V lost 4 bases, J lost 1 base, and 8 bases lay in between. The germline V gene has CDR1 SGHRS and CDR2 YFSETQ. This CDR3 has 13 residues. The CDR3 here is CASSVQGNTEAFF. CDR3 coding DNA: TGCGCCAGCAGCGTACAGGGGAACACTGAAGCTTTCTTT. The entire variable domain, with the rest obtained from reference TRBV5-1 and TRBJ1-1, is as follows: KAGVTQTPRYLIKTRGQQVTLSCSPISGHRSVSWYQQTPGQGLQFLFEYFSETQRNKGNFPGRFSGRQFSNSRSEMNVSTLELGDSALYLCASSVQGNTEAFFGQGTRLTVV.

This chain connects TRBV2 to TRBJ2-3; 9 bases line up with TRBD1. The CDR3 covers 16 residues. V gave up 2 bases and J gave up 4 bases; unmatched junction bases: 7. CDR1 SNHLY and CDR2 FYNNEI come from the germline V gene. The CDR3 spells CASSELGQGSADTQYF. The CDR3 DNA reads as TGTGCCAGCAGTGAATTGGGACAGGGAAGCGCAGATACGCAGTATTTT. Combining the CDR3 with reference TRBV2 and TRBJ2-3 gives the whole variable domain EPEVTQTPSHQVTQMGQEVILRCVPISNHLYFYWYRQILGQKVEFLVSFYNNEISEKSEIFDDQFSVERPDGSNFTLKIRSTKLEDSAMYFCASSELGQGSADTQYFGPGTRLTVL.

The chain combines TRBV7-9 with TRBJ1-6; 11 positions match TRBD1. Germline trimming cut 7 bases from V and 8 bases from J; bases unmatched to any gene: 4. This CDR3 contains 14 residues. The germline CDR1 and CDR2 sequences are SEHNR and FQNEAQ (reference sequence). CDR3 region: CASMGGQGDSPLHF. In DNA, the CDR3 is TGTGCCAGCATGGGGGGACAGGGGGATTCACCCCTCCACTTT.

V gene TRBV2 combines with J gene TRBJ2-2; no firm D call. CDR3 length: 16 residues. Germline lookup yields CDR1 SNHLY and CDR2 FYNNEI. V was trimmed by 6 bases and J by 7 bases, leaving 21 bases between them. In DNA, the CDR3 is TGTGCCAGCAGGAGACAATGGTCCACAACAGTCGGGGAGCTGTTTTTT. This codes for CASRRQWSTTVGELFF.

J is TRBJ2-5 and V is TRBV21-1; TRBD2, as called in the table, went unchecked against the DNA. The assigned J gene may be wrong: the sequence end matches TRBJ2-7 better. TRBV21-1 is a pseudogene. The CDR3 spans 15 residues. The CDR3 nucleotides are TGTGCCAGCAGCACCGCTAGCGGGGGGGCCCACGAGCAGTACTTC. This gives the protein CASSTASGGAHEQYF.

Worth noting for this clone: Other DNA sequences of this sample code for an identical CDR3. The rearrangement joins TRBV19 to TRBJ2-3; 8 bases are a match to TRBD1. The CDR3 runs 15 residues. Germline lookup yields CDR1 LNHDA and CDR2 SQIVND (reference sequence). V lost 4 bases, J lost 2 bases, and 5 bases stayed unmatched. CDR3: CASSTGQGNTDTQYF. In DNA form, the CDR3 reads TGTGCCAGTAGTACAGGACAGGGTAACACAGATACGCAGTATTTT.

In DNA form, the CDR3 reads TGTGCCAGCAGCTTAGCTTCCAGGAACACTGAAGCTTTCTTT. Protein sequence: CASSLASRNTEAFF. V and J are TRBV11-2 and TRBJ1-1; D ambiguous. From germline, CDR1 is SGHAT and CDR2 FQNNGV. Trimming removed 1 base from V and 1 base from J, with 7 bases in between. This CDR3 region has 14 residues.